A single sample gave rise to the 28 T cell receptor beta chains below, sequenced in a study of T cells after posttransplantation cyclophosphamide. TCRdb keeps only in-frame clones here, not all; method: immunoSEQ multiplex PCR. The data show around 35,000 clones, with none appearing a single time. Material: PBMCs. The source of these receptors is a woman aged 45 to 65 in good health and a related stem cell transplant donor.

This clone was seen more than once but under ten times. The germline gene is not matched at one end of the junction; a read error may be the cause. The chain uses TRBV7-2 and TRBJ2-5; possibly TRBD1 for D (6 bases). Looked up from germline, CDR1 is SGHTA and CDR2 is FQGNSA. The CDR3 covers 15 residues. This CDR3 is CASSMAGQTQETQNF. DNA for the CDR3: TGTGCCAGCAGCATGGCCGGACAGACACAAGAGACCCAGAACTTC. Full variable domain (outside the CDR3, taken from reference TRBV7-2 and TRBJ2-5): GAGVSQSPSNKVTEKGKDVELRCDPISGHTALYWYRQSLGQGLEFLIYFQGNSAPDKSGLPSDRFSAERTGGSVSTLTIQRTQQEDSAVYLCASSMAGQTQETQNFGPGTRLLVL.

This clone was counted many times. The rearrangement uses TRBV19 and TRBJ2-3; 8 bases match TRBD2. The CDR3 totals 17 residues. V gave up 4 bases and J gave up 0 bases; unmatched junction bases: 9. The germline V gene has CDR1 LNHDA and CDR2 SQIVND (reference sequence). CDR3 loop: CASSNQLTSASTDTQYF. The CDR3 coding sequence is TGTGCCAGTAGTAACCAACTGACTAGCGCTAGCACAGATACGCAGTATTTT.

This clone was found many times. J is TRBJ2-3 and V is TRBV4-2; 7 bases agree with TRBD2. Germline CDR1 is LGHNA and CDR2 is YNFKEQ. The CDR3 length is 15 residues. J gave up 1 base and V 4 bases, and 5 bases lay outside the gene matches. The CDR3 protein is CASSLQRDRTDTQYF. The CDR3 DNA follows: TGTGCCAGCAGCCTCCAGCGGGACCGCACAGATACGCAGTATTTT.

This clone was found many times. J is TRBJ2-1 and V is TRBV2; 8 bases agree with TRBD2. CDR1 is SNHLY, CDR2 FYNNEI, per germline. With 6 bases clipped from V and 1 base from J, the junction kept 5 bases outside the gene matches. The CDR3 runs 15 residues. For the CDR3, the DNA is TGTGCCAGCAGAGGCGGGAGGCTTTCCTACAATGAGCAGTTCTTC. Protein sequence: CASRGGRLSYNEQFF.

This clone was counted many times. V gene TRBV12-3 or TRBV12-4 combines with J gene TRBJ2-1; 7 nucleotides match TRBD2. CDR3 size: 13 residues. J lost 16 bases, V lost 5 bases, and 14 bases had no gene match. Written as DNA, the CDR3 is TGTGCCAGCAGTGTCGGACTAGGATGGAAAATTTTCTTC. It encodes CASSVGLGWKIFF.

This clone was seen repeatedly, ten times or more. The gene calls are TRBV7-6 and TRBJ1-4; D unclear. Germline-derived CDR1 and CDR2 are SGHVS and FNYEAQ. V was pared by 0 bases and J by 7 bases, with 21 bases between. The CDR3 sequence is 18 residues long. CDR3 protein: CASSLAVVPGQWAEKLFF. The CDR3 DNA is TGTGCCAGCAGCTTAGCGGTAGTCCCCGGTCAGTGGGCTGAAAAACTGTTTTTT.

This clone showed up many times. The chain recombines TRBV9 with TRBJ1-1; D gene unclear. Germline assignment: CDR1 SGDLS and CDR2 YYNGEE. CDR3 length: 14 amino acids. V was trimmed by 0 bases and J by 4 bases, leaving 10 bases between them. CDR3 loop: CASSVGTAVTEAFF. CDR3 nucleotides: TGTGCCAGCAGCGTAGGGACTGCCGTCACTGAAGCTTTCTTT.

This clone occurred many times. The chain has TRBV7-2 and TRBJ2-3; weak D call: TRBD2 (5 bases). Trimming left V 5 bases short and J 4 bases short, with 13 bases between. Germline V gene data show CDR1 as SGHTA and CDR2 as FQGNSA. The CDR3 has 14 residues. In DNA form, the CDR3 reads TGTGCCAGCAGCCCCCGTGGACTCTCAGATACGCAGTATTTT. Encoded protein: CASSPRGLSDTQYF.

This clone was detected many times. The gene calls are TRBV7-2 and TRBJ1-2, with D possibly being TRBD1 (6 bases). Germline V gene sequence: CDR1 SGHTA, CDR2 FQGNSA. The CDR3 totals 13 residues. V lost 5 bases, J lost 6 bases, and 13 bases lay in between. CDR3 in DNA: TGTGCCAGCAGCCCGCGATACAGGGATGGCTACACCTTC. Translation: CASSPRYRDGYTF. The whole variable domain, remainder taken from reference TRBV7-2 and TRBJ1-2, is GAGVSQSPSNKVTEKGKDVELRCDPISGHTALYWYRQSLGQGLEFLIYFQGNSAPDKSGLPSDRFSAERTGGSVSTLTIQRTQQEDSAVYLCASSPRYRDGYTFGSGTRLTVV.

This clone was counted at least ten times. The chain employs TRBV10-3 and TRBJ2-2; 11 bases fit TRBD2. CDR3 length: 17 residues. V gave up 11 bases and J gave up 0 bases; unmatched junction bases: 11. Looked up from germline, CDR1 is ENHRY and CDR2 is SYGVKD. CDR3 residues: CAAQPTSGTPNTGELFF. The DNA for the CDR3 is TGTGCCGCGCAGCCGACTAGCGGGACCCCGAACACCGGGGAGCTGTTTTTT.

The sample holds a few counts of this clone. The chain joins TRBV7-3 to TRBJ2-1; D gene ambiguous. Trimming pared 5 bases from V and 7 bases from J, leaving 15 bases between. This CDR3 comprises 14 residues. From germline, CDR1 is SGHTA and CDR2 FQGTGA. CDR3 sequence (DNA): TGTGCCAGCAGCCCCATAGGGCTCCCTAATGAGCAGTTCTTC. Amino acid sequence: CASSPIGLPNEQFF.

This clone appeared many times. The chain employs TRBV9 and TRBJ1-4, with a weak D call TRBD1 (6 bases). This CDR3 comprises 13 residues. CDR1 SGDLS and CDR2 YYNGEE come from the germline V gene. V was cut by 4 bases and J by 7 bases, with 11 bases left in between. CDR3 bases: TGTGCCAGCAGCACGGAACAGGGTGAAAAACTGTTTTTT. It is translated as CASSTEQGEKLFF.

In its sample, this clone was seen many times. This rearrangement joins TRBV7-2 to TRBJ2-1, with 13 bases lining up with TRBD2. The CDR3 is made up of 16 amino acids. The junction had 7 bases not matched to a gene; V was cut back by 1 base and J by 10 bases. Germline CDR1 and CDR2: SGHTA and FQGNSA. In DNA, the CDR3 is TGTGCCAGCAGCTTAGTCGGGACTAGCGGGACGGAAGAGCAGTTCTTC. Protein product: CASSLVGTSGTEEQFF.

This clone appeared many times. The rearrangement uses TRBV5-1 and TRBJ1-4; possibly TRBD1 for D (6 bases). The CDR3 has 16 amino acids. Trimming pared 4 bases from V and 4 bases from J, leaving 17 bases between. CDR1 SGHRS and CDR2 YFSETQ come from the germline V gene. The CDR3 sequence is CASSMRSSGVNEKLFF. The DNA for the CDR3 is TGCGCCAGCAGCATGAGGTCTTCAGGGGTTAATGAAAAACTGTTTTTT.

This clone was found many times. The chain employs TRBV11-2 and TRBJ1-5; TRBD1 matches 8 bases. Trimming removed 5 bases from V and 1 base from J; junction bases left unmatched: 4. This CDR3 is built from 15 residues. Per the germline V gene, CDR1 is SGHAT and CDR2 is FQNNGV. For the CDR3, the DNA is TGTGCCAGCAGCCCTCACAGGGGGAGCAATCAGCCCCAGCATTTT. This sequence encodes CASSPHRGSNQPQHF.

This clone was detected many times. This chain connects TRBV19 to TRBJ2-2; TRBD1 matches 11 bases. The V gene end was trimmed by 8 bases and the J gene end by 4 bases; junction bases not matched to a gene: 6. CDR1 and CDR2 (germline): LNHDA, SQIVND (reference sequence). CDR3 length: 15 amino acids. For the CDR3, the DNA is TGTGCCAGTTTCTCCGGGACAGGGGGCACCGGGGAGCTGTTTTTT. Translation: CASFSGTGGTGELFF.

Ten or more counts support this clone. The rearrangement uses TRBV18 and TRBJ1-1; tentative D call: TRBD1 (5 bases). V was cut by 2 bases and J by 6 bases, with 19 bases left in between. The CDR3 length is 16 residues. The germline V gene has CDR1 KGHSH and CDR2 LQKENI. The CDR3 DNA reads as TGTGCCAGCTCACCAGAAGGGGCCTTCTTTAGTTCTGAAGCTTTCTTT. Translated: CASSPEGAFFSSEAFF.

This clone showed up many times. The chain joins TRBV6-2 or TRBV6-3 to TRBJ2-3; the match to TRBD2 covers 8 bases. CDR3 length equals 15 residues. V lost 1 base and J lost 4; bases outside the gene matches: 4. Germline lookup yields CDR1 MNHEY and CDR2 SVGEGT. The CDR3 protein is CASSYWREAPDTQYF. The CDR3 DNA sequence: TGTGCCAGCAGTTACTGGCGGGAGGCCCCAGATACGCAGTATTTT.

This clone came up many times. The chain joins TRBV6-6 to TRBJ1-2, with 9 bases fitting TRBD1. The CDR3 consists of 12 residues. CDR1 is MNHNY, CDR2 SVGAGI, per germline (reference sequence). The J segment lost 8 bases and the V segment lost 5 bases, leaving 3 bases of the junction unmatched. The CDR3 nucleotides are TGTGCCAGCAGTCCGGGACAGGGCGGCTACACCTTC. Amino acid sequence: CASSPGQGGYTF.

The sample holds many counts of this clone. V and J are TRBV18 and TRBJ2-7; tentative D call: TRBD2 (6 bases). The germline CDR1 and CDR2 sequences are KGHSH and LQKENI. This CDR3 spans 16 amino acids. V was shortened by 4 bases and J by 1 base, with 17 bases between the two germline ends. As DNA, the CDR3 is TGTGCCAGCTCACGGGGCTGGGGGGAACAATCCTACGAGCAGTACTTC. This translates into CASSRGWGEQSYEQYF.

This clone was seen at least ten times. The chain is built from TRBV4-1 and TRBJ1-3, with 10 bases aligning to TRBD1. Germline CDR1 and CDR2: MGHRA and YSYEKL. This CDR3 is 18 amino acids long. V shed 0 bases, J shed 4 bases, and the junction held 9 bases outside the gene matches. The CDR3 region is CASSQDHRGTGVGNTIYF. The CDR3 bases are TGCGCCAGCAGCCAAGATCATAGGGGGACAGGGGTGGGAAACACCATATATTTT.

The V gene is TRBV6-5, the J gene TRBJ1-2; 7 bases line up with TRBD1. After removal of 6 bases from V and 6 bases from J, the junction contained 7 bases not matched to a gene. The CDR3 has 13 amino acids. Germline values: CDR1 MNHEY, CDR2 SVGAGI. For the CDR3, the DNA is TGTGCCAGCAGCATGACAGGGTTAAATGGCTACACCTTC. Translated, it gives CASSMTGLNGYTF.

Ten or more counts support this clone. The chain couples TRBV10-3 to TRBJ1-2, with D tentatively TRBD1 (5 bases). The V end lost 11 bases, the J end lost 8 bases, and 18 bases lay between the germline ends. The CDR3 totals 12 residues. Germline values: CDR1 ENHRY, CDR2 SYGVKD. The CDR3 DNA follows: TGTGCCCTCGCGGGGACGGCTGGGGGCTACACCTTC. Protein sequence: CALAGTAGGYTF.

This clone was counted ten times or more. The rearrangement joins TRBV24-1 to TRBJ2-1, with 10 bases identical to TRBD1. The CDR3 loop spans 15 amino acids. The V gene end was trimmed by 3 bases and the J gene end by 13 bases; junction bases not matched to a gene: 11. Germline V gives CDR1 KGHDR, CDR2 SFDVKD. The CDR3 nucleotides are TGTGCCACCAGTGATCCTGCCGGGACAGGGGAATGTCAGTTCTTC. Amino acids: CATSDPAGTGECQFF.

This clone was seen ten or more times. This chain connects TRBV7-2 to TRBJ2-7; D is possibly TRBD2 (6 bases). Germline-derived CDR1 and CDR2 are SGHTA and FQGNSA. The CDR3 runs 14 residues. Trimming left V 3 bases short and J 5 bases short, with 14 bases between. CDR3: CASSFGGRINEQYF. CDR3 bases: TGTGCCAGCAGCTTCGGGGGAAGGATCAACGAGCAGTACTTC.

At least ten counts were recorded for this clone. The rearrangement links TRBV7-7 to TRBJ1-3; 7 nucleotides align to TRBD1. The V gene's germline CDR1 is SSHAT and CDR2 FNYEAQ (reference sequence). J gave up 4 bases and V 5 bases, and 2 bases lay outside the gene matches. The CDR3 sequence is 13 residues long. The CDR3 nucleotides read TGTGCCAGCAGCACAGGGGAGGGAAACACCATATATTTT. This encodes CASSTGEGNTIYF.

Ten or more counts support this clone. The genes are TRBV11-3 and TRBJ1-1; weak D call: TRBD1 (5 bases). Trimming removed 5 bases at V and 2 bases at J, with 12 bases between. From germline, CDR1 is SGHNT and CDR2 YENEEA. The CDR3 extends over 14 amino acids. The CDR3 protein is CASSQSGGNTEAFF. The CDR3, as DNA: TGTGCCAGCAGCCAATCGGGGGGTAACACTGAAGCTTTCTTT.

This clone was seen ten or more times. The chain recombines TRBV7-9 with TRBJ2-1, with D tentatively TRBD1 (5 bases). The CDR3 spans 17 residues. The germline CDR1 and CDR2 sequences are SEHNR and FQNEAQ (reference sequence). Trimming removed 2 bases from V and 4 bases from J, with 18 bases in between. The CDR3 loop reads CASSLSPGQLDYNEQFF. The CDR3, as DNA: TGTGCCAGCAGCTTAAGTCCAGGGCAGCTAGATTACAATGAGCAGTTCTTC.